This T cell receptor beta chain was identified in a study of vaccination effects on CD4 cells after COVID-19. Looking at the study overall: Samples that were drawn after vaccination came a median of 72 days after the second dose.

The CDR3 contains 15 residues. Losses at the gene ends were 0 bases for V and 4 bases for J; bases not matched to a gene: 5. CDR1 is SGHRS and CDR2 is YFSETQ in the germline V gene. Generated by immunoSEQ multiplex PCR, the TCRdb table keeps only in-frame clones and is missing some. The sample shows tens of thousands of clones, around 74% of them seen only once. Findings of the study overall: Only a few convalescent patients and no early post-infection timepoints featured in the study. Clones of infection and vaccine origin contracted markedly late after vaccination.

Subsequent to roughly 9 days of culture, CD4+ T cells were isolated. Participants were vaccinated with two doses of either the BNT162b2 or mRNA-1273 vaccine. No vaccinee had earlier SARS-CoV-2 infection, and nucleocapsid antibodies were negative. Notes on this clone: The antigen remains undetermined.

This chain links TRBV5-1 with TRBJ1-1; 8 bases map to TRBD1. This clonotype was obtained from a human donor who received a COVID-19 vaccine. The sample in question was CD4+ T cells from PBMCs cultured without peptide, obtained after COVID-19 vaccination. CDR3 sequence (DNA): TGCGCCAGCAGCTTGGTTTCAGGGGGCGGCACTGAAGCTTTCTTT. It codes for CASSLVSGGGTEAFF.